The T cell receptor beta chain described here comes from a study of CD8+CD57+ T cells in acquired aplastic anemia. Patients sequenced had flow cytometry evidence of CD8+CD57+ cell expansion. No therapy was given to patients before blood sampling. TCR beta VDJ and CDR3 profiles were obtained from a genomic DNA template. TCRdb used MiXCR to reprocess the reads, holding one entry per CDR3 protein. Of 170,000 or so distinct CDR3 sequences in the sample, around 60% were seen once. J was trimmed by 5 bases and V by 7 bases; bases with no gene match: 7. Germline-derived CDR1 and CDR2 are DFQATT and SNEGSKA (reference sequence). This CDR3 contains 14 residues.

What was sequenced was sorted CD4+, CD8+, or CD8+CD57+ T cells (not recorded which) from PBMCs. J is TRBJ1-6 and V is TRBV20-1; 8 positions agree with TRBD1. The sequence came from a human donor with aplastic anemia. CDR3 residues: CSVPTGANNSPLHF. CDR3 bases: TGCAGTGTCCCGACAGGGGCAAATAATTCACCCCTCCACTTT.